This is a list of T cell receptor beta chains from one sample in a study of T-cell reconstitution after alpha-beta-depleted transplantation in children. A single record per CDR3 protein comes from TCRdb applying MiXCR to the PCR reads. The sample yields 450,000 to 700,000 distinct CDR3 sequences, 25% to 30% seen once. The specimen was PBMCs, collected before TCRalphabeta/CD19-depleted stem cell transplant. The receptors derive from a boy younger than two with Wiskott-Aldrich syndrome, due to receive a stem cell transplant. The CDR3 runs from the conserved cysteine through the conserved F or W. D genes are given only for firm matches. Size values are once, few and many counts, or a class for expanded clones, and some rows have none.

J	size	D	V	DNA	CDR3
TRBJ2-5	few	TRBD1	TRBV19	TGTGCCAGTACCCCAAGGTGGACAGGCCAAGAGACCCAGTACTTC	CASTPRWTGQETQYF
TRBJ2-3	few	-	TRBV18	TGTGCCAGCTCACCACGGGAGTTTACAGATACGCAGTATTTT	CASSPREFTDTQYF
TRBJ2-1	-	-	TRBV10-3	TGTGCCATCAGGGGACTTACGAGCTCCTACAATGAGCAGTTCTTC	CAIRGLTSSYNEQFF
TRBJ2-2	-	-	TRBV2	TGTGCCAGCACGGGGACGTCGGCCGGGGAGCTGTTTTTT	CASTGTSAGELFF
TRBJ1-2	-	TRBD1	TRBV5-5	TGTGCCAGCAGCTTGGGACAGGGAACTATCTATGGCTACACCTTC	CASSLGQGTIYGYTF
TRBJ2-3	-	-	TRBV11-1	TGTGCCAGCAGCCCCATAGGGCTCACAGGGCGAAGTATGACAGATACGCAGTATTTT	CASSPIGLTGRSMTDTQYF
TRBJ1-1	-	-	TRBV29-1	TGCAGCGTTGATTATAGGGATCTGAGCACTGAAGCTTTCTTT	CSVDYRDLSTEAFF
TRBJ2-1	few	TRBD1	TRBV5-1	TGCGCCAGCAGCTTGCAGGGGGCGCCCTTTTACAATGAGCAGTTCTTC	CASSLQGAPFYNEQFF
TRBJ2-3	few	TRBD1	TRBV20-1	TGCAGTGCTAGAAATGTACGGGGACAGGGGGTCTTCGATACGCAGTATTTT	CSARNVRGQGVFDTQYF
TRBJ2-1	-	TRBD2	TRBV29-1	TGCAGCGTTATAGCGGGGCAAATTTACAATGAGCAGTTCTTC	CSVIAGQIYNEQFF
TRBJ2-3	few	TRBD2	TRBV12-3/TRBV12-4	TGTGCCAGCAGGATTGGACTAGCGGGCACAGATACGCAGTATTTT	CASRIGLAGTDTQYF
TRBJ2-1	-	-	TRBV5-1	TGCGCCAGCAGCGTACCTACAGGGAGCTCCTACAATGAGCAGTTCTTC	CASSVPTGSSYNEQFF
TRBJ1-1	few	-	TRBV28	TGTGCCAGCAGTAGCTACACTGAAGCTTTCTTT	CASSSYTEAFF
TRBJ1-4	few	-	TRBV28	TGTGCCAGCAGTTTAAGGGTGGATGAAAAACTGTTTTTT	CASSLRVDEKLFF
TRBJ2-7	few	-	TRBV12-3/TRBV12-4	TGTGCCAGCAGTCGAGAGAGCTCCTACGAGCAGTACTTC	CASSRESSYEQYF
TRBJ1-1	-	-	TRBV27	TGTGCCAGCACTGGGGAGGGCACTGAAGCTTTCTTT	CASTGEGTEAFF
TRBJ2-1	few	TRBD1	TRBV7-9	TGTGCCAGCAGCTACGACAGGGAAGTGGGGATTCGGTTCTTC	CASSYDREVGIRFF
TRBJ2-1	few	TRBD2	TRBV29-1	TGCAGCGTTGAAGTCCCGACTAGCCGCAGCTACAATGAGCAGTTCTTC	CSVEVPTSRSYNEQFF
TRBJ2-1	few	-	TRBV11-2	TGTGCCAGCAGCCGGTTAGCGCCTAACAATGAGCAGTTCTTC	CASSRLAPNNEQFF
TRBJ1-1	-	-	TRBV6-2/TRBV6-3	TGTGCCAGCAGGTCAGGGGTCGGAGCTTTCTTT	CASRSGVGAFF
TRBJ1-6	few	TRBD1	TRBV20-1	TGCAGTGCTAGACGACAGGGGGACGATTCACCCCTCCACTTT	CSARRQGDDSPLHF
TRBJ2-1	few	-	TRBV7-9	TGTGCCAGCAGCCCCCGTTCGTCTGAGCAGTTCTTC	CASSPRSSEQFF
TRBJ2-3	-	-	TRBV12-3/TRBV12-4	TGTGCCAGCAGTCCCCCCCTGCCCGACACCACGACTAGCACAGATACGCAGTATTTT	CASSPPLPDTTTSTDTQYF
TRBJ2-1	few	TRBD2	TRBV5-1	TGCGCCAGCAGCTTAATAGCGGGAGGGCTCTACAATGAGCAGTTCTTC	CASSLIAGGLYNEQFF
TRBJ2-1	once	TRBD2	TRBV11-2	TGTGCCAGCAGCTTAGATGTACTAGCGGGACCCTCTTACAATGAGCAGTTCTTC	CASSLDVLAGPSYNEQFF
TRBJ1-2	-	-	TRBV20-1	TGCAGTGCTAGGAGCAGAAACTATGGCTACACCTTC	CSARSRNYGYTF
TRBJ2-1	few	-	TRBV10-3	TGTGCCATCAGTGAGTCGAGGGGGTTTGATGAGCAGTTCTTC	CAISESRGFDEQFF
TRBJ1-2	few	TRBD1	TRBV5-5	TGTGCCAGCAGCCCCAGGACAGGGAATGGCTACACCTTC	CASSPRTGNGYTF
TRBJ2-3	few	TRBD1	TRBV20-1	TGCAGTGCACTGGGACAGTTGACAGATACGCAGTATTTT	CSALGQLTDTQYF
TRBJ2-7	few	-	TRBV2	TGTGCCAGCAGTGAGTCCGGGTTCTGGGGGCTGGGGCAGGCCTACGAGCAGTACTTC	CASSESGFWGLGQAYEQYF
TRBJ2-3	-	-	TRBV12-3/TRBV12-4	TGTGCCAGCAGTTTAGCCTCCGGTAGCTATTTT	CASSLASGSYF
TRBJ1-1	-	-	TRBV12-3/TRBV12-4	TGTGCCATCACGGATCGGAACACTGAAGCTTTCTTT	CAITDRNTEAFF
TRBJ2-5	few	-	TRBV5-5	TGTGCCAGCTTCCGAGTCTCGAACCAAGAGACCCAGTACTTC	CASFRVSNQETQYF
TRBJ2-3	few	TRBD2	TRBV6-5	TGTGCCAGCAGTTATTCCCAGCGGGAGAGAGATACGCAGTATTTT	CASSYSQRERDTQYF
TRBJ1-2	-	-	TRBV5-1	TGCGCCAGCAGCTTGGATCTCAGGGTTCGTATTGGTGGCTACACCTTC	CASSLDLRVRIGGYTF
TRBJ2-5	-	-	TRBV12-3/TRBV12-4	TGTGCCAGCCGACCAGGCGGTTTCCAAGAGACCCAGTACTTC	CASRPGGFQETQYF
TRBJ2-5	-	TRBD2	TRBV20-1	TGCAGTGCTAGAGACTTCAAAGCTAGCGGGTGGGAGACCCAGTACTTC	CSARDFKASGWETQYF
TRBJ1-6	few	-	TRBV6-2/TRBV6-3	TGTGCCAGCAGTCCCCTTTCGGGGTTCTGGGATTCACCCCTCCACTTT	CASSPLSGFWDSPLHF
TRBJ2-3	few	-	TRBV20-1	TGCAGTGCTAGGGGGGCTGGGGATACGCAGTATTTT	CSARGAGDTQYF
TRBJ2-1	-	TRBD2	TRBV18	TGTGCCAGCTCATCCGCTCCGGGACTAGCGGGTTACAATGAGCAGTTCTTC	CASSSAPGLAGYNEQFF
TRBJ1-5	-	-	TRBV12-5	TGTGCTAGTGGTTTGCCGGGCAGTAGCAATCAGCCCCAGCATTTT	CASGLPGSSNQPQHF
TRBJ2-7	-	-	TRBV7-9	TGTGCCAGCAGTGATGGGACCTCGAGGCCCTACGAGCAGTACTTC	CASSDGTSRPYEQYF
TRBJ2-1	few	-	TRBV5-1	TGCGCCAGCAGCCCACCACAGGACTCCTACAATGAGCAGTTCTTC	CASSPPQDSYNEQFF
TRBJ2-1	-	TRBD2	TRBV20-1	TGCAGTGCGGTTACTAGCGGGAGCTTTAGCTCCTACAATGAGCAGTTCTTC	CSAVTSGSFSSYNEQFF
TRBJ1-2	-	TRBD1	TRBV5-1	TGCGCCAGCAGCTCGACAGGGGGAGCGGGTGGCTACACCTTC	CASSSTGGAGGYTF